This T cell receptor beta chain was identified during a study of post-analysis software for immune sequencing data. Included in the TCR beta cDNA libraries were unique molecular identifiers. Yield was roughly 0.5 million cDNA molecules from about 1 to 10 million T cells. TCRdb used MiXCR to reprocess the PCR reads, holding one entry per CDR3 protein. In the table there are fewer than 850,000 distinct CDR3 sequences, around 45% of which are singletons. Study observations and caveats: With TRBV5-6, TRBV5-1 and TRBV20-1 included, about 5 TRBV segments were more frequent in patients than in controls.

Only a few counts were recorded for this clonotype. Its antigen is not identified. Germline lookup yields CDR1 SQVTM and CDR2 ANQGSEA. V dropped 4 bases and J dropped 1 base, with 13 bases sitting between them. The CDR3 consists of 14 residues. The sequence was obtained from a girl aged 5-17 years with multiple sclerosis. Material: blood. The chain combines TRBV29-1 with TRBJ1-2, with D possibly being TRBD1 (6 bases). CDR3 nucleotide sequence: TGCAGCGTTGCGTATGCGGACAGTAACTATGGCTACACCTTC. It yields the protein CSVAYADSNYGYTF.